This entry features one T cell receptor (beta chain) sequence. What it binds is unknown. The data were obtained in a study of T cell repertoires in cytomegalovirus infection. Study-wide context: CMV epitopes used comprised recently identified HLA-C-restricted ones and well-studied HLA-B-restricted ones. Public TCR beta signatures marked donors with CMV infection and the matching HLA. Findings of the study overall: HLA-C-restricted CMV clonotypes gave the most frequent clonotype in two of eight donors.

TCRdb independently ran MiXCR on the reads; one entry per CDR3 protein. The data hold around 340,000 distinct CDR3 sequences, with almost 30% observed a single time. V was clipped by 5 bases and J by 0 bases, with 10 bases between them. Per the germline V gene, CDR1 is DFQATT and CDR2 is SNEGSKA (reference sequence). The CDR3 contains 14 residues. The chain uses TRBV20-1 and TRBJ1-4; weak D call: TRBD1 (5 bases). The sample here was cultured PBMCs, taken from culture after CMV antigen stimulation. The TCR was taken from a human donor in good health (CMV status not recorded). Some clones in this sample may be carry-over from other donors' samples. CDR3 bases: TGCAGTGCTGTACCAGGGTCAACTAATGAAAAACTGTTTTTT. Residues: CSAVPGSTNEKLFF.